Listed here are 22 T cell receptor beta chains from one sample, sequenced in a study of Ad26.COV2.S vaccination and SARS-CoV-2 variants. Measured with immunoSEQ multiplex PCR; TCRdb has only the in-frame clones, and not every one. The sample carries roughly 400,000 clones, about 88% recorded once. This sample's treatment: some 20 received Ad26.COV2.S at low or high dose, single or two shots; 5 received placebo; per-sample allocation not given. Samples analyzed were those drawn on day 63 after the first vaccine or placebo injection. The material sequenced was peripheral blood, taken in a trial of Ad26.COV2.S vaccine versus placebo. All receptors come from a person between 18 and 65 years old who received the Ad26.COV2.S COVID-19 vaccine or a placebo.

The gene calls are TRBV2 and TRBJ2-3; TRBD2 agrees at 9 bases. The CDR3 spans 14 residues. Germline V lookup: CDR1 SNHLY, CDR2 FYNNEI. V lost 4 bases to trimming and J lost 15 bases; unmatched junction nucleotides: 14. CDR3 DNA: TGTGCCAGCAGTGTGGGAGCGGGAGGACTCTTCGAATATTTT. This encodes CASSVGAGGLFEYF. Full variable domain (missing parts from reference TRBV2 and TRBJ2-3): EPEVTQTPSHQVTQMGQEVILRCVPISNHLYFYWYRQILGQKVEFLVSFYNNEISEKSEIFDDQFSVERPDGSNFTLKIRSTKLEDSAMYFCASSVGAGGLFEYFGPGTRLTVL.

The chain recombines TRBV30 with TRBJ2-6; TRBD1 agrees at 9 bases. CDR1 and CDR2 (germline): GTSNPN, SVGIG (reference sequence). CDR3 length equals 17 residues. V lost 5 bases and J lost 0; bases outside the gene matches: 8. CDR3 residues: CAWQPGTGFSGANVLTF. The CDR3 DNA follows: TGTGCCTGGCAACCCGGGACAGGGTTCTCTGGGGCCAACGTCCTGACTTTC.

The rearrangement joins TRBV5-1 to TRBJ2-2; the match to TRBD2 covers 8 bases. The CDR3 consists of 17 residues. J gave up 5 bases and V 0 bases, and 9 bases lay outside the gene matches. The germline CDR1 and CDR2 sequences are SGHRS and YFSETQ. The CDR3 nucleotides read TGCGCCAGCAGCTTGGCCCCCGGGACTAGGCAAACCGGGGAGCTGTTTTTT. It encodes CASSLAPGTRQTGELFF.

This clone was seen a few times. V is TRBV4-1 and J is TRBJ2-7; D is unresolved. The CDR3 length is 17 residues. CDR1 is MGHRA, CDR2 YSYEKL, per germline. V lost 2 bases, J lost 3 bases, and 20 bases lay in between. Here the CDR3 reads CASSQRTADKALYEQYF. The CDR3 DNA is TGCGCCAGCAGCCAACGGACCGCCGACAAGGCCCTCTACGAGCAGTACTTC.

This rearrangement joins TRBV27 to TRBJ2-5; D not resolved. Germline assignment: CDR1 MNHEY and CDR2 SMNVEV (reference sequence). The CDR3 is made up of 13 amino acids. V lost 5 bases, J lost 2 bases, and 9 bases lay in between. The CDR3 DNA sequence: TGTGCCAGCAGTCCCGCACCTCAAGAGACCCAGTACTTC. Protein: CASSPAPQETQYF.

This clone was recorded once. The chain recombines TRBV7-3 with TRBJ1-1, with unresolved D. The germline gives CDR1 SGHTA, CDR2 FQGTGA. Trimming left V 2 bases short and J 1 base short, with 8 bases between. This CDR3 is 14 amino acids long. The CDR3 DNA follows: TGTGCCAGCAGCTTATCTAAGGCGAACACTGAAGCTTTCTTT. Protein sequence: CASSLSKANTEAFF.

This chain connects TRBV18 to TRBJ2-7, with a possible D match to TRBD1 (6 bases). The CDR3 extends over 13 amino acids. The germline V and J ends were trimmed by 6 bases and 2 bases, with 11 bases remaining between them. The germline V gene encodes CDR1 KGHSH and CDR2 LQKENI. CDR3: CASSPRQAYEQYF. The CDR3 DNA follows: TGTGCCAGCTCGCCGAGACAGGCCTACGAGCAGTACTTC.

The gene calls are TRBV5-3 and TRBJ2-1; perhaps TRBD2 as D (5 bases). TRBV5-3 is designated an ORF whose function remains uncertain. Trimming stripped 0 bases from V and 7 bases from J, with 14 bases between. The length of the CDR3 is 15 residues. CDR3 nucleotide sequence: TGTGCCAGAAGCTTGGCCGAGGGAGTGGGGAATGAGCAGTTCTTC. This sequence encodes CARSLAEGVGNEQFF.

V and J are TRBV7-3 and TRBJ1-1; 7 nucleotides match TRBD1. CDR1 SGHTA and CDR2 FQGTGA come from the germline V gene. The CDR3 is made up of 15 amino acids. Trimming removed 5 bases from V and 1 base from J; junction bases left unmatched: 7. The CDR3 here is CASSLTGTANTEAFF. The CDR3 nucleotides are TGTGCCAGCAGCCTCACCGGGACAGCGAACACTGAAGCTTTCTTT.

The chain links TRBV10-3 to TRBJ1-6, with unresolved D. Looked up from germline, CDR1 is ENHRY and CDR2 is SYGVKD. Between the trimmed V and J ends, which lost 0 bases and 14 bases, there was a span of 5 bases. The CDR3 has 11 residues. The CDR3 sequence: CAISESRTLHF. The DNA of the CDR3 is TGTGCCATCAGTGAGTCCCGGACCCTCCACTTT.

The chain carries TRBV5-1 and TRBJ1-5; TRBD1 is a possible D gene (5 bases). The V gene's germline CDR1 is SGHRS and CDR2 YFSETQ. Trimming left V 0 bases short and J 1 base short, with 11 bases between. The CDR3 is 16 residues long. CDR3 amino acids: CASSLGGVKSNQPQHF. The CDR3 DNA reads TGCGCCAGCAGCTTGGGAGGGGTAAAGAGCAATCAGCCCCAGCATTTT.

This rearrangement joins TRBV7-2 to TRBJ2-1, with D possibly being TRBD2 (6 bases). The V end was cut by 2 bases, the J end by 2 bases, with 10 bases between. CDR3 length: 15 residues. Germline V gene sequence: CDR1 SGHTA, CDR2 FQGNSA. Here the CDR3 reads CASSLTAGPYNEQFF. The CDR3 bases are TGTGCCAGCAGCTTAACCGCGGGACCCTACAATGAGCAGTTCTTC.

This chain uses TRBV18 with TRBJ2-7; TRBD2 matches at 7 bases. Germline V gene lookup returns CDR1 KGHSH and CDR2 LQKENI. The CDR3 consists of 16 residues. Trimming removed 6 bases from V and 0 bases from J; junction bases left unmatched: 11. The CDR3 region is CASSPRGSGVSYEQYF. CDR3 sequence (DNA): TGTGCCAGCTCTCCTCGGGGAAGCGGGGTCTCCTACGAGCAGTACTTC.

The J gene is TRBJ2-5, the V gene TRBV13; 8 bases line up with TRBD2. With 5 bases clipped from V and 6 bases from J, the junction kept 8 bases outside the gene matches. CDR3 length equals 14 residues. CDR1 and CDR2 (germline): PRHDT, FYEKMQ (reference sequence). The CDR3 is CASSPDSGVKTQYF. As DNA, the CDR3 is TGTGCCAGCAGCCCCGATAGCGGGGTAAAGACCCAGTACTTC.

This chain links TRBV5-1 with TRBJ2-3; D unclear. The CDR3 covers 14 residues. The V gene's germline CDR1 is SGHRS and CDR2 YFSETQ. V was trimmed by 1 base and J by 0 bases, leaving 6 bases between them. In DNA, the CDR3 is TGCGCCAGCAGCTTGACAACTAGCACAGATACGCAGTATTTT. It specifies CASSLTTSTDTQYF.

V and J are TRBV3-1 (or the pseudogene TRBV3-2) and TRBJ2-7; 7 nucleotides agree with TRBD1. Germline CDR1 LGHDT, CDR2 YNNKEL (reference sequence). Trimming removed 5 bases from V and 5 bases from J; junction bases left unmatched: 3. The CDR3 has 12 amino acids. CDR3 region: CASSTTGDEQYF. The DNA for the CDR3 is TGTGCCAGCAGCACTACAGGGGACGAGCAGTACTTC.

This clone was seen a handful of times. The chain is built from TRBV6-6 and TRBJ2-1; possible D gene TRBD2, 6 bases. Trimming took 1 base from V and 2 from J, leaving 9 bases between them. Germline loops: CDR1 MNHNY, CDR2 SVGAGI (reference sequence). The CDR3 sequence is 15 residues long. CDR3 sequence reads: CASSYLRGTYNEQFF. Here the CDR3 DNA reads TGTGCCAGCAGTTACTTGCGGGGCACCTACAATGAGCAGTTCTTC.

The chain carries TRBV7-8 and TRBJ1-1; 9 bases agree with TRBD1. This CDR3 contains 15 residues. The germline V gene encodes CDR1 SGHVS and CDR2 FQNEAQ. V shed 4 bases, J shed 0 bases, and the junction held 3 bases outside the gene matches. The CDR3 region has the DNA TGTGCCAGCAGCTATGGGACAGGGCTGAACACTGAAGCTTTCTTT. Amino acids: CASSYGTGLNTEAFF.

This sequence joins TRBV27 and TRBJ2-2; D call uncertain. CDR1 is MNHEY, CDR2 SMNVEV, per germline (reference sequence). The CDR3 extends over 14 amino acids. The CDR3 region has the DNA TGTGCTAGTTCCTCTAGAGTTGGCACCGGGGAGCTGTTTTTT. Translation gives CASSSRVGTGELFF.

This chain joins TRBV12-5 and TRBJ2-3; possible D gene TRBD2, 5 bases. The CDR3 extends over 15 amino acids. The V end was cut by 0 bases, the J end by 4 bases, with 11 bases between. Germline-derived CDR1 and CDR2 are LGHNT and FRNRAP. The CDR3 DNA is TGTGCTAGTGGTTTGGTAGGAGGTGGGCCAGATACGCAGTATTTT. Amino acid sequence: CASGLVGGGPDTQYF.

The chain joins TRBV19 to TRBJ1-3, with no clear D. The V gene lost 7 bases and the J gene lost 0 bases, with 13 bases spanning the gap. CDR1 is LNHDA, CDR2 SQIVND, per germline (reference sequence). The CDR3 runs to 15 residues. The CDR3 sequence is CASTKYRVSGNTIYF. For the CDR3, the DNA is TGTGCCAGTACAAAATATCGGGTCTCTGGAAACACCATATATTTT.

V is TRBV29-1 and J is TRBJ2-1; TRBD2 matches at 12 bases. Losses at the gene ends were 1 base for V and 7 bases for J; bases not matched to a gene: 5. The CDR3 covers 15 residues. CDR1 SQVTM and CDR2 ANQGSEA come from the germline V gene. As DNA, the CDR3 is TGCAGCGTTGAAGGGGTACTAGCGGGAGGAAATGAGCAGTTCTTC. Translation: CSVEGVLAGGNEQFF.